This TCR beta chain was sequenced during a study of identical twins. Whole-study results and caveats: The presence of invariant MAIT and iNKT cells could partly confound analyses of zero-insertion sequences. Conclusions leaned on cross-sectional statistical analysis and did not track the same donors over time. Abundant beta clonotypes from cord blood had fewer insertions, unlike memory repertoires, which showed none.

TCRdb reanalysed the 5' RACE reads using MiXCR and keeps one entry per CDR3 protein. The repertoire holds roughly 150,000 distinct CDR3 sequences, approximately 3.5% seen once, with roughly 8% in the top ten. This clonotype came up many times. Its antigen is not identified. Trimming cost V 2 bases and J 10 bases, with 20 bases left between them. The CDR3 extends over 16 amino acids. The germline gives CDR1 KGHSH, CDR2 LQKENI. This receptor was identified in a young man in good health. The material sequenced was memory T cells sorted from blood. The chain combines TRBV18 with TRBJ1-4; TRBD1 might be the D (5 bases). The CDR3 loop reads CASSPAARQGVGKLFF. As DNA, the CDR3 is TGTGCCAGCTCACCAGCGGCTCGGCAGGGAGTTGGAAAACTGTTTTTT.